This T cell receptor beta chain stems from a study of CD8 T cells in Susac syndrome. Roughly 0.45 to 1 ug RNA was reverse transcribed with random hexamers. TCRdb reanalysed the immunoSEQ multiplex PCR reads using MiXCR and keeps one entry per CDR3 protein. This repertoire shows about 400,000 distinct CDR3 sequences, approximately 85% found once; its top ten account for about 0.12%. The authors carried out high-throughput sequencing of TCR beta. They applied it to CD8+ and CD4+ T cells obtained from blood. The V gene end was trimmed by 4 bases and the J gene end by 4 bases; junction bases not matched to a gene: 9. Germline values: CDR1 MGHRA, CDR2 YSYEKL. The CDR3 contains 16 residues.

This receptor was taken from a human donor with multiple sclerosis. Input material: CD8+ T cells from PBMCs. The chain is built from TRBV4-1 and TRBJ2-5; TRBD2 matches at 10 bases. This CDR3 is CASSPRTSGLGETQYF. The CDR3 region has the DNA TGCGCCAGCAGCCCGCGGACTAGCGGCCTCGGAGAGACCCAGTACTTC.